The clone carrying this TCR beta chain was seen repeatedly, ten times or more. Its antigen is currently unknown. V gave up 3 bases and J gave up 3 bases, with 10 bases separating them. The CDR3 totals 14 residues. The entry originates in a study of neurological immune-mediated disorders. Study-wide results and caveats: Private repertoires in all groups were suggested by the finding that expanded clones across subjects shared no CDR3 amino acid sequences. It was HTLV-1-associated myelopathy that showed the most TCR clonal expansion, while multiple sclerosis showed the least, falling below healthy controls.

The cDNA was generated by 5'RACE with 10-nucleotide random UMIs. Via MiXCR, TCRdb re-called the 5' RACE reads, giving one row per CDR3 protein. The sample lists tens of thousands of distinct CDR3 sequences, approximately 14% occurring once. Preparation of the unsorted libraries drew on 2 million PBMCs stored at -80 C. The TCR was taken from a woman between 45 and 65 years old in good health. This chain joins TRBV12-3 or TRBV12-4 and TRBJ2-3, with D possibly TRBD1 on 6 matching bases. The specimen sequenced was PBMCs. The CDR3 spells CASSLDSNTDTQYF. CDR3 nucleotide sequence: TGTGCCAGCAGTTTGGACAGCAATACAGATACGCAGTATTTT.